The 25 T cell receptor beta chains below were found in one sample sequenced in a study of blood T cell repertoires in COVID-19. Generated by immunoSEQ multiplex PCR, the TCRdb table keeps only in-frame clones and is missing some. The sample has under 300,000 clones; about 90% are singletons. Sequenced input: peripheral blood. These receptors were collected from a woman in her twenties or thirties with COVID-19, enrolled during active disease.

The chain couples TRBV5-1 to TRBJ2-5; unclear D gene. Germline values: CDR1 SGHRS, CDR2 YFSETQ. This CDR3 comprises 15 residues. Deletions cut 0 bases from V and 4 bases from J, with 13 bases between. CDR3 DNA: TGCGCCAGCAGCTTGGCCTTGACTGTAAGAGAGACCCAGTACTTC. This sequence encodes CASSLALTVRETQYF.

The chain combines TRBV14 with TRBJ1-6, with 7 bases lining up with TRBD1. There are 15 residues in the CDR3. Trimming at V came to 5 bases and at J to 14 bases, leaving 15 bases not matched to a gene. Germline-derived CDR1 and CDR2 are SGHDN and FVKESK. The CDR3 sequence is CASSSGQLGSFTLHF. The CDR3, as DNA: TGTGCCAGCAGCTCGGGACAGCTCGGCTCATTCACCCTCCACTTT. Based on the CDR3 plus reference TRBV14 and TRBJ1-6, the full variable domain is EAGVTQFPSHSVIEKGQTVTLRCDPISGHDNLYWYRRVMGKEIKFLLHFVKESKQDESGMPNNRFLAERTGGTYSTLKVQPAELEDSGVYFCASSSGQLGSFTLHFGNGTRLTVT.

The J gene is TRBJ1-2, the V gene TRBV6-5; D not certain. The CDR3 covers 14 residues. V lost 9 bases, J lost 6 bases, and 20 bases lay in between. From germline, CDR1 is MNHEY and CDR2 SVGAGI. The CDR3 sequence is CARATGNSRHGYTF. The CDR3 DNA reads as TGTGCCAGGGCGACGGGAAACTCTCGGCATGGCTACACCTTC.

The rearrangement joins TRBV19 to TRBJ2-2; 11 bases are shared with TRBD2. Germline CDR1 is LNHDA and CDR2 is SQIVND (reference sequence). V was clipped by 6 bases and J by 5 bases; unmatched bases: 5. CDR3 length equals 15 residues. In DNA form, the CDR3 reads TGTGCCAGTAGCGTAGTAGCGGGGGGGACCGGGGAGCTGTTTTTT. Amino acid sequence: CASSVVAGGTGELFF. The whole variable domain, filled in from reference TRBV19 and TRBJ2-2, reads DGGITQSPKYLFRKEGQNVTLSCEQNLNHDAMYWYRQDPGQGLRLIYYSQIVNDFQKGDIAEGYSVSREKKESFPLTVTSAQKNPTAFYLCASSVVAGGTGELFFGEGSRLTVL.

This clone was seen only once. This rearrangement joins TRBV30 to TRBJ2-4; 11 bases match TRBD1. CDR3 length: 13 residues. In germline, CDR1 is GTSNPN, CDR2 SVGIG (reference sequence). V lost 4 bases, J lost 9 bases, and 5 bases stayed unmatched. CDR3 sequence: CAWTPGTGGIQYF. In DNA, the CDR3 is TGTGCCTGGACACCCGGGACAGGGGGCATTCAGTACTTC.

V and J are TRBV19 and TRBJ2-6; D unresolved. The CDR3 consists of 15 residues. Trimming took off 5 bases at V and 0 bases at J, with 8 bases between the two ends. The germline gives CDR1 LNHDA, CDR2 SQIVND (reference sequence). DNA of the CDR3: TGTGCCAGTAGTCCCGGGTTCTCTGGGGCCAACGTCCTGACTTTC. Amino acids: CASSPGFSGANVLTF.

The gene calls are TRBV30 and TRBJ2-2; TRBD1 aligns across 8 bases. V gave up 8 bases and J gave up 1 base; unmatched junction bases: 6. Germline V gene sequence: CDR1 GTSNPN, CDR2 SVGIG (reference sequence). This CDR3 region has 14 residues. CDR3 coding DNA: TGTGCCAGCTCGGACAGGGTGAACACCGGGGAGCTGTTTTTT. It specifies CASSDRVNTGELFF.

The chain is built from TRBV15 and TRBJ2-7, with 8 bases lining up with TRBD2. The CDR3 sequence is 16 residues long. Germline CDR1 is LNHNV and CDR2 is YYDKDF (reference sequence). Germline trimming cut 2 bases from V and 5 bases from J; bases unmatched to any gene: 11. Written as DNA, the CDR3 is TGTGCCACCAGCAGACCGGGAGGGAAGGTCGCCCACGAGCAGTACTTC. This translates into CATSRPGGKVAHEQYF.

V usage is TRBV2 and J usage is TRBJ2-7; 8 bases align to TRBD2. The CDR3 has 15 amino acids. Looked up from germline, CDR1 is SNHLY and CDR2 is FYNNEI. J lost 3 bases, V lost 2 bases, and 6 bases had no gene match. For the CDR3, the DNA is TGTGCCAGCAGTGAAATGTCGGGGGGGAGCTACGAGCAGTACTTC. It specifies CASSEMSGGSYEQYF.

The chain is built from TRBV5-1 and TRBJ1-4; weak D call: TRBD1 (5 bases). The V gene lost 0 bases and the J gene lost 7 bases, with 13 bases spanning the gap. The CDR3 has 15 residues. In germline, CDR1 is SGHRS, CDR2 YFSETQ. The CDR3 is CASSLGARRGEKLFF. CDR3 nucleotide sequence: TGCGCCAGCAGCTTGGGAGCGAGGAGGGGTGAAAAACTGTTTTTT.

This chain joins TRBV29-1 and TRBJ2-5; D may be TRBD1 (9 bases). The CDR3 has 16 amino acids. CDR1 is SQVTM, CDR2 ANQGSEA, per germline. The V gene lost 6 bases and the J gene lost 1 base, with 21 bases spanning the gap. The CDR3 DNA is TGCAGCGTCGGGGGGGGGACAGGGAGGTCCCAAGAGACCCAGTACTTC. Its translation is CSVGGGTGRSQETQYF.

This clone appeared a single time. The rearrangement joins TRBV6-2 or TRBV6-3 to TRBJ2-5; 9 bases agree with TRBD2. V dropped 5 bases and J dropped 7; count of bases not matched to a gene: 8. In germline, CDR1 is MNHEY, CDR2 SVGEGT. The CDR3 runs 14 residues. The CDR3 region is CASSPGVLAGTQYF. CDR3 bases: TGTGCCAGCAGTCCGGGCGTACTAGCGGGGACCCAGTACTTC.

The V gene is TRBV9, the J gene TRBJ2-7; TRBD1 might be the D (5 bases). Per the germline V gene, CDR1 is SGDLS and CDR2 is YYNGEE. V was pared by 0 bases and J by 0 bases, with 7 bases between. The CDR3 extends over 14 amino acids. The CDR3 DNA reads TGTGCCAGCAGCGTAGACAGGCTCTCCTACGAGCAGTACTTC. Translation gives CASSVDRLSYEQYF.

This sequence joins TRBV6-5 and TRBJ1-2; D unclear. CDR1 and CDR2 from the germline V gene are MNHEY and SVGAGI. CDR3 length equals 12 residues. V was pared by 2 bases and J by 8 bases, with 9 bases between. CDR3 amino acids: CASSYGRKGYTF. The CDR3 DNA is TGTGCCAGCAGTTACGGGAGAAAAGGCTACACCTTC.

J is TRBJ2-1 and V is TRBV5-1, with TRBD2 as a possible D gene (6 bases). Trimming took off 1 base at V and 2 bases at J, with 19 bases between the two ends. CDR1 and CDR2 from the germline V gene are SGHRS and YFSETQ. There are 18 residues in the CDR3. The DNA for the CDR3 is TGCGCCAGCAGCTTGTCCGTTTCAAGGAGGGCCGCCTACAATGAGCAGTTCTTC. It is translated as CASSLSVSRRAAYNEQFF.

The chain has TRBV10-2 and TRBJ2-1, with unresolved D. The CDR3 length is 11 residues. The V and J ends lost 4 bases and 11 bases respectively, with 9 bases between them. Germline-derived CDR1 and CDR2 are WSHSY and SAAADI. CDR3 coding DNA: TGCGCCAGCAGTGGAGGCGATCAGCAGTTCTTC. Protein sequence: CASSGGDQQFF.

This clone was observed at least ten times. The CDR3 DNA is TGTGCCAGCAGTTACCCCACAGGGGGCGCGACCTACGAGCAGTACTTC. Encoded protein: CASSYPTGGATYEQYF. The chain recombines TRBV6-2 or TRBV6-3 with TRBJ2-7; 9 nucleotides agree with TRBD1. Germline V CDR1 and CDR2: MNHEY, SVGEGT. The junction had 7 bases not matched to a gene; V was cut back by 2 bases and J by 2 bases. The CDR3 consists of 16 residues.

This clone appeared a few times. The chain recombines TRBV5-6 with TRBJ1-6, with a tentative D call TRBD1 (5 bases). CDR1 is SGHDT and CDR2 is YYEEEE in the germline V gene. The germline V and J ends were trimmed by 0 bases and 10 bases, with 11 bases remaining between them. CDR3 length equals 14 residues. CDR3 sequence (DNA): TGTGCCAGCAGCTTGGGCAGGGTCAACTCACCCCTCCACTTT. Its translation: CASSLGRVNSPLHF.

The gene calls are TRBV6-1 and TRBJ2-7; 11 bases map to TRBD1. The germline CDR1 and CDR2 sequences are MNHNS and SASEGT. The CDR3 is 14 amino acids. With 7 bases clipped from V and 3 bases from J, the junction kept 5 bases outside the gene matches. CDR3 DNA: TGTGCCAGCACCTTGGGGACAGGGGGCTACGAGCAGTACTTC. Its translation is CASTLGTGGYEQYF.

The gene calls are TRBV5-1 and TRBJ2-7; D may be TRBD1 (5 bases). The CDR3 is 12 amino acids. V was trimmed by 5 bases and J by 3 bases, leaving 9 bases between them. Germline V lookup: CDR1 SGHRS, CDR2 YFSETQ. CDR3 sequence (DNA): TGCGCCAGCAGTCTGACAGTCTACGAGCAGTACTTC. Translated: CASSLTVYEQYF.

Concerning this clone: Other DNA sequences in this specimen translate into the identical CDR3. V usage is TRBV13 and J usage is TRBJ2-3; D gene ambiguous. The CDR3 covers 12 residues. The germline gives CDR1 PRHDT, CDR2 FYEKMQ (reference sequence). V was pared by 2 bases and J by 4 bases, with 4 bases between. The CDR3: CASSLSPDTQYF. In nucleotides, the CDR3 is TGTGCCAGCAGCTTATCTCCAGATACGCAGTATTTT. The full variable domain, completed using reference TRBV13 and TRBJ2-3, is AAGVIQSPRHLIKEKRETATLKCYPIPRHDTVYWYQQGPGQDPQFLISFYEKMQSDKGSIPDRFSAQQFSDYHSELNMSSLELGDSALYFCASSLSPDTQYFGPGTRLTVL.

The chain has TRBV5-5 and TRBJ2-1; 8 nucleotides line up with TRBD1. The CDR3 length is 17 residues. The junction had 18 bases not matched to a gene; V was cut back by 6 bases and J by 7 bases. Germline V gives CDR1 SGHKS, CDR2 YYEKEE (reference sequence). CDR3 loop: CASNLALSTGAGNEQFF. CDR3 DNA: TGTGCCAGCAACCTCGCCCTCTCGACAGGGGCAGGGAATGAGCAGTTCTTC.

V usage is TRBV16 and J usage is TRBJ2-7, with 9 bases matching TRBD2. V gave up 3 bases and J gave up 3 bases; unmatched junction bases: 6. CDR3 length equals 15 residues. Germline CDR1 reads KGHSY; CDR2 reads FQNENV. The CDR3 DNA follows: TGTGCCAGCAGCCACCTGGGCGGGGGGGTCTACGAGCAGTACTTC. Translated: CASSHLGGGVYEQYF. Based on the CDR3 plus reference TRBV16 and TRBJ2-7, the full variable domain is GEEVAQTPKHLVRGEGQKAKLYCAPIKGHSYVFWYQQVLKNEFKFLISFQNENVFDETGMPKERFSAKCLPNSPCSLEIQATKLEDSAVYFCASSHLGGGVYEQYFGPGTRLTVT.

J is TRBJ1-2 and V is TRBV30; tentatively, D is TRBD1 (5 bases). The germline gives CDR1 GTSNPN, CDR2 SVGIG (reference sequence). This CDR3 comprises 16 residues. V was clipped by 7 bases and J by 6 bases, with 27 bases between them. The CDR3 spells CASWSTRGRGVNGYTF. CDR3 DNA sequence: TGTGCCTCATGGTCGACTAGGGGCCGGGGGGTTAATGGCTACACCTTC.

The chain carries TRBV11-2 and TRBJ2-5; 13 bases match TRBD2. The V gene end was trimmed by 4 bases and the J gene end by 0 bases; junction bases not matched to a gene: 8. Germline CDR1 is SGHAT and CDR2 is FQNNGV. This CDR3 spans 18 amino acids. The CDR3 DNA follows: TGTGCCAGCAGCTACACTAGCGGGGGGGCGGCCAACCAAGAGACCCAGTACTTC. The encoded protein is CASSYTSGGAANQETQYF.